The next 32 T cell receptor beta chains were all read from a single sample in a study of Tregs in tolerant kidney transplant recipients. TCRdb's table, derived via immunoSEQ multiplex PCR, lists solely in-frame clones and lacks some. The profile shows roughly 250,000 clones, about 80% of them singletons. Input material: CD4+ T cells from blood. Receptors were obtained from a human donor in good health.

The genes are TRBV19 and TRBJ1-3; D might be TRBD1 (6 bases). The CDR3 length is 14 residues. V lost 3 bases and J lost 2, with 8 bases in between. Germline values: CDR1 LNHDA, CDR2 SQIVND (reference sequence). The CDR3 reads CASSIRDTGNTIYF. CDR3 in DNA: TGTGCCAGTAGTATCCGGGACACTGGAAACACCATATATTTT.

The genes are TRBV2 and TRBJ1-1; D unclear. There are 14 residues in the CDR3. The germline V gene encodes CDR1 SNHLY and CDR2 FYNNEI. The V gene lost 8 bases and the J gene lost 1 base, with 14 bases spanning the gap. CDR3 bases: TGTGCCAGCCAGAAGGAGTCTGGGAACACTGAAGCTTTCTTT. Protein product: CASQKESGNTEAFF.

J is TRBJ2-1 and V is TRBV11-3; 9 bases align to TRBD1. The CDR3 is 15 residues long. V was pared by 3 bases and J by 6 bases, with 6 bases of the junction left unmatched. The V gene's germline CDR1 is SGHNT and CDR2 YENEEA. The chain's CDR3 is CASSLWGQGSNEQFF. The CDR3 region has the DNA TGTGCCAGCAGCTTGTGGGGACAGGGATCCAATGAGCAGTTCTTC.

The V and J genes are TRBV7-9 and TRBJ2-7, with 8 bases identical to TRBD1. The V gene's germline CDR1 is SEHNR and CDR2 FQNEAQ (reference sequence). The V segment lost 5 bases and the J segment 2 bases; nucleotides outside the gene matches: 5. This CDR3 contains 14 residues. In nucleotides, the CDR3 is TGTGCCAGCAGCGATGGACAGGGAGCCTACGAGCAGTACTTC. Amino acids: CASSDGQGAYEQYF.

V gene TRBV2 combines with J gene TRBJ1-1; D unclear. In germline, CDR1 is SNHLY, CDR2 FYNNEI. The germline V and J ends were trimmed by 2 bases and 7 bases, with 14 bases remaining between them. The CDR3 contains 14 residues. CDR3 DNA sequence: TGTGCCAGCAGTGAAAGATGGCTCGCGGGTGAAGCTTTCTTT. Amino acid sequence: CASSERWLAGEAFF.

The chain carries TRBV30 and TRBJ1-6; tentatively, D is TRBD1 (6 bases). Germline assignment: CDR1 GTSNPN and CDR2 SVGIG (reference sequence). Trimming cost V 3 bases and J 6 bases, with 18 bases left between them. The CDR3 spans 16 residues. CDR3 protein: CAWSRMRGAGNSPLHF. Here the CDR3 DNA reads TGTGCCTGGAGCCGAATGCGGGGGGCTGGTAATTCACCCCTCCACTTT.

The rearrangement links TRBV5-1 to TRBJ1-1; the D gene is possibly TRBD1 (5 bases). CDR3 size: 13 residues. V was shortened by 3 bases and J by 5 bases, with 11 bases between the two germline ends. Per the germline V gene, CDR1 is SGHRS and CDR2 is YFSETQ. CDR3 region: CASSWDGRTEAFF. Written as DNA, the CDR3 is TGCGCCAGCAGCTGGGACGGACGTACTGAAGCTTTCTTT.

This chain links TRBV7-2 with TRBJ2-5; 7 positions agree with TRBD1. This CDR3 spans 16 amino acids. Germline V lookup: CDR1 SGHTA, CDR2 FQGNSA. V shed 2 bases and J 2 bases; nucleotides not matched to a gene: 8. In DNA, the CDR3 is TGTGCCAGCAGCTTAAAGGGGGCAGGGGTACAAGAGACCCAGTACTTC. Translated: CASSLKGAGVQETQYF.

The rearrangement joins TRBV7-9 to TRBJ1-1; 7 bases are shared with TRBD1. V was clipped by 6 bases and J by 2 bases; unmatched bases: 6. The CDR3 extends over 14 amino acids. Germline CDR1 SEHNR, CDR2 FQNEAQ (reference sequence). The CDR3 DNA follows: TGTGCCAGCAGAACACAGGGGCTTAACACTGAAGCTTTCTTT. Protein product: CASRTQGLNTEAFF.

This clone was counted once. The V gene is TRBV2, the J gene TRBJ2-5; 7 bases align to TRBD1. The end of the DNA fits TRBJ2-7 better, so the J call may be wrong. The CDR3 covers 14 residues. Germline values: CDR1 SNHLY, CDR2 FYNNEI. CDR3 nucleotides: TGTGCCAGCAGGGCGGCAGGGGGCTCCTACGAGCAGTACTTC. This encodes CASRAAGGSYEQYF.

The chain couples TRBV5-1 to TRBJ2-3, with D possibly TRBD2 on 6 matching bases. Trimming cost V 4 bases and J 4 bases, with 22 bases left between them. The CDR3 has 17 residues. Germline-derived CDR1 and CDR2 are SGHRS and YFSETQ. CDR3 in amino acids: CASSHELGLKRADTQYF. The CDR3 nucleotides are TGCGCCAGCAGCCACGAACTGGGACTCAAGCGCGCAGATACGCAGTATTTT. The full variable domain, rest sourced from reference TRBV5-1 and TRBJ2-3, is KAGVTQTPRYLIKTRGQQVTLSCSPISGHRSVSWYQQTPGQGLQFLFEYFSETQRNKGNFPGRFSGRQFSNSRSEMNVSTLELGDSALYLCASSHELGLKRADTQYFGPGTRLTVL.

This clone was seen just once. This chain joins TRBV9 and TRBJ2-3, with D possibly being TRBD1 or TRBD2 (5 bases each). The CDR3 loop spans 16 amino acids. V was trimmed by 4 bases and J by 4 bases, leaving 19 bases between them. Germline lookup yields CDR1 SGDLS and CDR2 YYNGEE. The CDR3 nucleotides are TGTGCCAGCAGCCATAAGAGGGGAGTGGCGGCAGATACGCAGTATTTT. Translating it yields CASSHKRGVAADTQYF.

This clone was seen a few times. The chain couples TRBV6-5 to TRBJ1-2; 10 nucleotides match TRBD1. Germline loops: CDR1 MNHEY, CDR2 SVGAGI. V lost 0 bases, J lost 4 bases, and 5 bases stayed unmatched. The CDR3 is made up of 16 amino acids. The CDR3 spells CASSYSGQGISYGYTF. The CDR3 nucleotides are TGTGCCAGCAGTTACTCGGGACAGGGGATCTCCTATGGCTACACCTTC.

This chain uses TRBV5-6 with TRBJ1-2, with D possibly being TRBD1 (6 bases). Trimming removed 4 bases from V and 3 bases from J, with 13 bases in between. There are 14 residues in the CDR3. Germline CDR1 reads SGHDT; CDR2 reads YYEEEE. CDR3 nucleotides: TGTGCCAGCAGCCGGGACCCAGGGGACTATGGCTACACCTTC. It encodes CASSRDPGDYGYTF.

This sequence joins TRBV7-8 and TRBJ1-5; D is undetermined. Germline CDR1 and CDR2: SGHVS and FQNEAQ. The CDR3 is 16 residues long. Trimming shortened V by 4 bases and J by 0 bases, and 13 bases separated the two germline ends. The CDR3 loop reads CASSSEVYYSNQPQHF. The CDR3, as DNA: TGTGCCAGCAGCTCCGAAGTCTACTATAGCAATCAGCCCCAGCATTTT. Looking up the rest from reference TRBV7-8 and TRBJ1-5 gives the full variable domain: GAGVSQSPRYKVAKRGQDVALRCDPISGHVSLFWYQQALGQGPEFLTYFQNEAQLDKSGLPSDRFFAERPEGSVSTLKIQRTQQEDSAVYLCASSSEVYYSNQPQHFGDGTRLSIL.

The gene calls are TRBV11-3 and TRBJ2-5; 8 bases fit TRBD2. CDR1 is SGHNT and CDR2 is YENEEA in the germline V gene. The CDR3 is 15 amino acids. J lost 0 bases, V lost 5 bases, and 5 bases had no gene match. CDR3 in DNA: TGTGCCAGCAGCACCGGACTAGCAAACCAAGAGACCCAGTACTTC. It translates to CASSTGLANQETQYF.

This clone was counted once. This chain uses TRBV10-3 with TRBJ2-5; TRBD1 matches 9 bases. CDR3 length equals 17 residues. V lost 5 bases, J lost 2 bases, and 12 bases stayed unmatched. The germline gives CDR1 ENHRY, CDR2 SYGVKD. The CDR3 protein is CAISPFPTGGGQETQYF. In DNA form, the CDR3 reads TGTGCCATCAGTCCCTTCCCCACAGGGGGCGGGCAAGAGACCCAGTACTTC.

The chain carries TRBV2 and TRBJ1-1; 7 positions agree with TRBD1. The CDR3 covers 13 residues. With V trimmed by 9 bases and J by 4 bases, 8 bases remained unmatched. Germline CDR1 SNHLY, CDR2 FYNNEI. The CDR3 loop reads CARPRGGSTEAFF. CDR3 bases: TGTGCCAGACCCAGGGGGGGGAGCACTGAAGCTTTCTTT.

The chain couples TRBV9 to TRBJ1-2; D gene unclear. Germline CDR1 reads SGDLS; CDR2 reads YYNGEE. The V gene lost 3 bases and the J gene lost 3 bases, with 18 bases spanning the gap. The CDR3 loop spans 16 amino acids. DNA for the CDR3: TGTGCCAGCAGCGCTGACCGACTAGGACGGTACTATGGCTACACCTTC. Translation gives CASSADRLGRYYGYTF.

CDR3 sequence (DNA): TGTGCCAGCAGCGGGACTAGCGGGGGAGCCTACGAGCAGTACTTC. This sequence encodes CASSGTSGGAYEQYF. The rearrangement joins TRBV5-4 to TRBJ2-7; 14 bases fit TRBD2. The CDR3 sequence is 15 residues long. Germline loops: CDR1 SGHNT, CDR2 YYREEE (reference sequence). Trimming removed 4 bases from V and 2 bases from J; junction bases left unmatched: 2.

As regards this clone: Its ends do not fully match the called genes, so a read error is possible. The chain joins TRBV6-1 to TRBJ2-5; 10 nucleotides match TRBD2. Germline loops: CDR1 MNHNS, CDR2 SASEGT. The CDR3 is 16 amino acids. CDR3 amino acids: CAGSALSGGPAETQYF. In DNA, the CDR3 is TGTGCCGGCAGTGCCCTTAGCGGGGGGCCCGCGGAGACCCAGTACTTC.

Concerning this clone: The junction differs from germline at one of its ends, possibly a read error. V is TRBV18 and J is TRBJ2-6; the D call may be TRBD1 or TRBD2 (6 bases each). The CDR3 spans 18 residues. Germline V CDR1 and CDR2: KGHSH, LQKENI. The CDR3 is CASSPPARGGPGANVLTF. The CDR3, as DNA: TGTGCCAGCTCACCACCGGCCAGGGGAGGCCCTGGAGCCAACGTCCTGACTTTC. Looking up the rest from reference TRBV18 and TRBJ2-6 gives the full variable domain: NAGVMQNPRHLVRRRGQEARLRCSPMKGHSHVYWYRQLPEEGLKFMVYLQKENIIDESGMPKERFSAEFPKEGPSILRIQQVVRGDSAAYFCASSPPARGGPGANVLTFGAGSRLTVL.

The CDR3 protein is CASSPKGNQETQYF. CDR3 DNA sequence: TGTGCCAGCTCACCAAAGGGCAACCAAGAGACCCAGTACTTC. The chain has TRBV18 and TRBJ2-5; D ambiguous. Germline values: CDR1 KGHSH, CDR2 LQKENI. CDR3 length: 14 amino acids. The V gene lost 2 bases and the J gene lost 0 bases, with 7 bases spanning the gap.

The rearrangement joins TRBV21-1 to TRBJ1-5. TRBV21-1 is termed a pseudogene. The CDR3 is 14 residues long. In DNA form, the CDR3 reads TGTGCCAGCAGCGAGAGAGGTGGGAATCAGCCCCAGCATTTT. This sequence encodes CASSERGGNQPQHF.

This clone was detected once. The rearrangement joins TRBV6-6 to TRBJ2-1, with a possible D match to TRBD2 (5 bases). V lost 6 bases to trimming and J lost 4 bases, with 16 bases between them. The germline gives CDR1 MNHNY, CDR2 SVGAGI (reference sequence). The CDR3 is 15 residues long. The CDR3: CASSRLGVEYNEQFF. CDR3 nucleotide sequence: TGTGCCAGCAGCCGCCTGGGAGTTGAGTACAATGAGCAGTTCTTC.

CDR3 bases: TGTGCCAGCAGCTACCCGGGACAGGTTTTTGGCTACACCTTC. Translation: CASSYPGQVFGYTF. The chain recombines TRBV7-2 with TRBJ1-2, with 8 nucleotides matching TRBD1. This CDR3 has 14 residues. Trimming at V came to 4 bases and at J to 7 bases, leaving 8 bases not matched to a gene. From germline, CDR1 is SGHTA and CDR2 FQGNSA.

V is TRBV7-8 and J is TRBJ1-1, with D unclear. Trimming took off 5 bases at V and 0 bases at J, with 10 bases between the two ends. Germline V gene sequence: CDR1 SGHVS, CDR2 FQNEAQ. This CDR3 is built from 14 residues. Here the CDR3 DNA reads TGTGCCAGCAGCCTGAGGACGGTGAACACTGAAGCTTTCTTT. Protein: CASSLRTVNTEAFF.

The chain recombines TRBV27 with TRBJ2-3, with D perhaps given as TRBD1 or TRBD2 (6 bases each). The V gene lost 3 bases and the J gene lost 1 base, with 14 bases spanning the gap. This CDR3 contains 16 residues. CDR1 MNHEY and CDR2 SMNVEV come from the germline V gene (reference sequence). CDR3 sequence (DNA): TGTGCCAGCAGTTTCGACAGGAGGGGGGGCACAGATACGCAGTATTTT. Its translation: CASSFDRRGGTDTQYF.

The V call is TRBV2, the J call TRBJ2-3; the D gene is possibly TRBD2 (5 bases). Trimming took off 4 bases at V and 4 bases at J, with 12 bases between the two ends. Germline CDR1 SNHLY, CDR2 FYNNEI. The CDR3 totals 14 residues. The CDR3 nucleotides are TGTGCCAGCAGTGCAGGTGGGAGCGCAGATACGCAGTATTTT. Translated, it gives CASSAGGSADTQYF. The complete variable domain, with remaining parts taken from reference TRBV2 and TRBJ2-3, reads EPEVTQTPSHQVTQMGQEVILRCVPISNHLYFYWYRQILGQKVEFLVSFYNNEISEKSEIFDDQFSVERPDGSNFTLKIRSTKLEDSAMYFCASSAGGSADTQYFGPGTRLTVL.

This clone occurred a few times. V gene TRBV4-2 combines with J gene TRBJ2-1, with 7 bases aligning to TRBD2. The CDR3 loop spans 15 amino acids. The germline V gene has CDR1 LGHNA and CDR2 YNFKEQ. V dropped 0 bases and J dropped 10; count of bases not matched to a gene: 9. CDR3 loop: CASSQDRSAGREQFF. As DNA, the CDR3 is TGTGCCAGCAGCCAAGATCGGTCAGCGGGAAGGGAGCAGTTCTTC.

This clone was seen just once. The V and J genes are TRBV4-2 and TRBJ2-7; possible D gene TRBD2, 7 bases. Germline values: CDR1 LGHNA, CDR2 YNFKEQ. Trimming removed 4 bases at V and 0 bases at J, with 19 bases between. The CDR3 runs to 17 residues. The CDR3 nucleotides read TGTGCCAGCAGCCCAACGGTGACGGGGGGCCTCTCCTACGAGCAGTACTTC. Protein sequence: CASSPTVTGGLSYEQYF.

The chain joins TRBV19 to TRBJ2-2; the match to TRBD2 covers 7 bases. The V gene end was trimmed by 7 bases and the J gene end by 6 bases; junction bases not matched to a gene: 8. Germline CDR1 and CDR2: LNHDA and SQIVND (reference sequence). The CDR3 is made up of 14 amino acids. As DNA, the CDR3 is TGTGCCAGTACGGTGCCAGGGAGGGCCGGGGAGCTGTTTTTT. It translates to CASTVPGRAGELFF. Filled out from reference TRBV19 and TRBJ2-2, the complete variable domain reads DGGITQSPKYLFRKEGQNVTLSCEQNLNHDAMYWYRQDPGQGLRLIYYSQIVNDFQKGDIAEGYSVSREKKESFPLTVTSAQKNPTAFYLCASTVPGRAGELFFGEGSRLTVL.